This record looks at one TCR beta chain sequence and its context. The data were produced by immunoSEQ multiplex PCR, yet TCRdb's version contains in-frame clones alone and is incomplete. The sample yields roughly 33,000 clones, around 84% seen once. This entry belongs to a study of blood T cell repertoires in COVID-19. At the level of the study: Some COVID-19 samples were acute and others convalescent; all came from the United States, Italy and Spain. PBMCs, B-cell-depleted T cells, or T cells provided the cDNA or gDNA that made up the material.

Sample: peripheral blood. This clonotype was sampled from a human donor with acute or convalescent COVID-19. The donor label of this sample is uncertain.

CDR3 nucleotide sequence: TGTGCCACCTGCCCACTGGGACAGGGGTTTCAGGACACTGAAGCTTTCTTT. It yields the protein CATCPLGQGFQDTEAFF. The rearrangement links TRBV24-1 to TRBJ1-1, with TRBD1 matching over 10 bases. This CDR3 region has 17 residues. V dropped 9 bases and J dropped 3; count of bases not matched to a gene: 15. Germline V lookup: CDR1 KGHDR, CDR2 SFDVKD.